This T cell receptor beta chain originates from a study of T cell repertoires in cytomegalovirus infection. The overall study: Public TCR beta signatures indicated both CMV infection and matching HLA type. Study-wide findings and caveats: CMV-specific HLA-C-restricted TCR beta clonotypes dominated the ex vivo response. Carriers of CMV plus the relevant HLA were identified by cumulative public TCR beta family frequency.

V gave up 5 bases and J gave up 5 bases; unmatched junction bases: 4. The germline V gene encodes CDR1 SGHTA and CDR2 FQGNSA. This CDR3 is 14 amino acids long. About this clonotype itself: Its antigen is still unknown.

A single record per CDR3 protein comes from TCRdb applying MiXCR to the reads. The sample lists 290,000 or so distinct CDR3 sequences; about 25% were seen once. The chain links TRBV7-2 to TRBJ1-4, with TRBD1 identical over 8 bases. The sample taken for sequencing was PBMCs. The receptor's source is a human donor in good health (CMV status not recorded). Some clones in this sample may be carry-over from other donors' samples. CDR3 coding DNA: TGTGCCAGCAGCCAGGACAGGGCGAATGAAAAACTGTTTTTT. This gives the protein CASSQDRANEKLFF.